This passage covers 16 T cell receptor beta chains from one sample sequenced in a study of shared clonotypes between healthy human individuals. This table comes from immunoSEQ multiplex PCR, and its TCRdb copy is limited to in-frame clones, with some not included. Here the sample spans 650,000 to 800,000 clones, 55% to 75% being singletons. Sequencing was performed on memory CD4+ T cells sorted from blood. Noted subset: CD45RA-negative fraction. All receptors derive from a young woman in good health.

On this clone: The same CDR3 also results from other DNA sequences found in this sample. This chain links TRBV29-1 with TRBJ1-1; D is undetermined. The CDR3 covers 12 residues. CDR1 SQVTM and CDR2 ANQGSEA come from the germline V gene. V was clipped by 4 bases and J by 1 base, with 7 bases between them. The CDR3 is CSVGGWNTEAFF. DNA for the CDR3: TGCAGCGTTGGGGGATGGAACACTGAAGCTTTCTTT.

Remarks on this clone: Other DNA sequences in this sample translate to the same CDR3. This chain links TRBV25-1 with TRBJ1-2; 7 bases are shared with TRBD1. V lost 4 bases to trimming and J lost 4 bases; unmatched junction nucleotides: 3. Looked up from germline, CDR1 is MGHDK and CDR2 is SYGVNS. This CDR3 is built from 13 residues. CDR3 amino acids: CASSVAGGYGYTF. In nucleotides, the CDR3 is TGTGCCAGCAGTGTCGCAGGGGGCTATGGCTACACCTTC.

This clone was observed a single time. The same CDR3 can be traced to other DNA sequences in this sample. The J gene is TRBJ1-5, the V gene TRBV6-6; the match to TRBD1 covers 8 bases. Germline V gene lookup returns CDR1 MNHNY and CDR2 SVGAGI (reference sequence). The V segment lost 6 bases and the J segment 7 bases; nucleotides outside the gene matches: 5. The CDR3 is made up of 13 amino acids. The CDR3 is CASSIGQGQPQHF. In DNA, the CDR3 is TGTGCCAGCAGCATAGGACAGGGCCAGCCCCAGCATTTT.

CDR3 protein: CASSTAGGTEAFF. CDR3 DNA sequence: TGTGCCAGCTCAACGGCGGGGGGCACTGAAGCTTTCTTT. The genes are TRBV18 and TRBJ1-1, with D perhaps matching TRBD1 (5 bases). Trimming pared 5 bases from V and 4 bases from J, leaving 11 bases between. CDR1 is KGHSH, CDR2 LQKENI, per germline. The CDR3 has 13 amino acids.

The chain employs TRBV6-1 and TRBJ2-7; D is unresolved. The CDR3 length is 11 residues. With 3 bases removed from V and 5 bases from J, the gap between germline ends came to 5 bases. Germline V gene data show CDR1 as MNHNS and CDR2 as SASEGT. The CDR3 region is CASSDWNEQYF. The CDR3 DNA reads TGTGCCAGCAGTGATTGGAACGAGCAGTACTTC.

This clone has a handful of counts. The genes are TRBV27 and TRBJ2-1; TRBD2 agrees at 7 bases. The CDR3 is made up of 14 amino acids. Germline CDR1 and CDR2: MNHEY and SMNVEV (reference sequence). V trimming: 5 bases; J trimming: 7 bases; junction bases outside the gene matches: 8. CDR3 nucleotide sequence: TGTGCCAGCAGTAAACTAGCGAGCAGAAATGAGCAGTTCTTC. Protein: CASSKLASRNEQFF.

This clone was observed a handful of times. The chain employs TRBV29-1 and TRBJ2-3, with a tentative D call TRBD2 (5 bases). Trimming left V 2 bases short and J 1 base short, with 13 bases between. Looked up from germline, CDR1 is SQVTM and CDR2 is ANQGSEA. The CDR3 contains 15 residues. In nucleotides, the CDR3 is TGCAGCGTTGAACCCGCCCCCGGGGGCACAGATACGCAGTATTTT. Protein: CSVEPAPGGTDTQYF.

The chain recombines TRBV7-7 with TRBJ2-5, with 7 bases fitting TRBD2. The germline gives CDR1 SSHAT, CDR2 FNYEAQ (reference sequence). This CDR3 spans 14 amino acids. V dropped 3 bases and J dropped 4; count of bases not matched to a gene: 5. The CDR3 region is CASSFQGLLETQYF. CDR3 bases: TGTGCCAGCAGCTTCCAGGGACTACTAGAGACCCAGTACTTC.

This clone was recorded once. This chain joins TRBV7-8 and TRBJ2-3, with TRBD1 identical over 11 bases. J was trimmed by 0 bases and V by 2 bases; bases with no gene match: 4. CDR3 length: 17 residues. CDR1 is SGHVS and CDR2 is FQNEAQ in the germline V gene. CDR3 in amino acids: CASSLPGTGGSTDTQYF. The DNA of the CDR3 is TGTGCCAGCAGCTTACCCGGGACAGGGGGTAGCACAGATACGCAGTATTTT.

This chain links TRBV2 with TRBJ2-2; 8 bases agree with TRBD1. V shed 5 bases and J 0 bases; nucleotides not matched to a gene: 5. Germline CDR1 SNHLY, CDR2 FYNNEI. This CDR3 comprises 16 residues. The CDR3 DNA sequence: TGTGCCAGCAGTTTAGACAGGGGTGCGAACACCGGGGAGCTGTTTTTT. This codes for CASSLDRGANTGELFF.

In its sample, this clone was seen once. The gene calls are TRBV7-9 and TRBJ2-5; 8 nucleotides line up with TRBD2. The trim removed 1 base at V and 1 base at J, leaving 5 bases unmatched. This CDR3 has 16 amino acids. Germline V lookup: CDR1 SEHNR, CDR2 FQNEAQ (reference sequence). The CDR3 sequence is CASSLGGAGAQETQYF. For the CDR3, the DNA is TGTGCCAGCAGCTTAGGGGGAGCGGGAGCCCAAGAGACCCAGTACTTC.

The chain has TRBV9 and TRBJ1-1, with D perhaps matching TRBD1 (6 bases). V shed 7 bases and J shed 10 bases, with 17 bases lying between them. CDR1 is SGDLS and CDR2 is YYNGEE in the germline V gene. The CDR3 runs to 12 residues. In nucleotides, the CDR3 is TGTGCCAGCGGGAGAGGGGGGAGGCGAGCTTTCTTT. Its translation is CASGRGGRRAFF.

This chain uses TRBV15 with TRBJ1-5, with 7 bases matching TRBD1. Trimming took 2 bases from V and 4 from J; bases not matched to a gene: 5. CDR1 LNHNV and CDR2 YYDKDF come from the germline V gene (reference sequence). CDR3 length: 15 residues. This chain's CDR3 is CATSRTGQTNQPQHF. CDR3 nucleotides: TGTGCCACCAGCAGAACGGGACAGACAAATCAGCCCCAGCATTTT.

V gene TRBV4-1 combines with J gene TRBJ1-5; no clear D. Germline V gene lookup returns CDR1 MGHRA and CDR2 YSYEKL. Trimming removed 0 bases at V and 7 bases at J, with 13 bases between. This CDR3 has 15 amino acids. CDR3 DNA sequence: TGCGCCAGCAGCCAAGATCGACTACCGCGGCAGCCCCAGCATTTT. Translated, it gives CASSQDRLPRQPQHF.

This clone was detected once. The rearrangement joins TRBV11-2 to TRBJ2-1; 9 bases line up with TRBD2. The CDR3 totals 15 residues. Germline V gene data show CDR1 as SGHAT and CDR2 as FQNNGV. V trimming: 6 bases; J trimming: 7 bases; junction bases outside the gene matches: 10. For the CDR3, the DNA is TGTGCCAGCAGGAATAGCGGGGGACGTAATAATGAGCAGTTCTTC. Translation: CASRNSGGRNNEQFF.

This CDR3 reads CASSFWSSYNEQFF. CDR3 coding DNA: TGTGCCAGCAGTTTCTGGAGCTCCTACAATGAGCAGTTCTTC. The chain joins TRBV28 to TRBJ2-1, with no clear D. CDR3 length: 14 residues. Germline V gene sequence: CDR1 MDHEN, CDR2 SYDVKM. Trimming cost V 3 bases and J 0 bases, with 6 bases left between them.